The clone carrying this TCR beta chain has just a few counts. Every patient had relapsed following autologous stem cell transplantation, and cohorts differed in brentuximab vedotin exposure. The data are from a study of PD-1 blockade in classical Hodgkin lymphoma. Clones were sequenced by immunoSEQ multiplex PCR, and TCRdb holds only the in-frame ones, with some missing. This table holds roughly 61,000 clones, 91% found once. The germline V gene has CDR1 GTSNPN and CDR2 SVGIG (reference sequence). With 2 bases clipped from V and 6 bases from J, the junction kept 9 bases outside the gene matches. CDR3 length equals 15 residues.

The chain uses TRBV30 and TRBJ2-5, with 10 bases lining up with TRBD2. This sequence was found in a human donor with classical Hodgkin lymphoma. This material consisted of peripheral blood mononuclear cells (PBMCs), taken before the second cycle of nivolumab. The CDR3, as DNA: TGTGCCTGGAGTTCGGCTAGCGGGAGTTTAAAGACCCAGTACTTC. Amino acid sequence: CAWSSASGSLKTQYF.